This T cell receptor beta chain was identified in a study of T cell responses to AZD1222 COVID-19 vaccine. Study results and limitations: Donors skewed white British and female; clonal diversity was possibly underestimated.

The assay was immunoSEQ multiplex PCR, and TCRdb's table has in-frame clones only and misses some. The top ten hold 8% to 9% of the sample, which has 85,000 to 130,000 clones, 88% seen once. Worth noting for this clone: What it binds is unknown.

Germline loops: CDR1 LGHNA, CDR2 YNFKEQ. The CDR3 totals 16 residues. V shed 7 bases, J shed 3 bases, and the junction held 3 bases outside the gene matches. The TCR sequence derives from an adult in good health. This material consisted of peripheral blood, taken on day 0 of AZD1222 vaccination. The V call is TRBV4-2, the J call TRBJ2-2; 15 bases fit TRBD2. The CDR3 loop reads CASKRTSGGDTGELFF. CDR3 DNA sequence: TGTGCCAGCAAACGGACTAGCGGGGGGGACACCGGGGAGCTGTTTTTT.